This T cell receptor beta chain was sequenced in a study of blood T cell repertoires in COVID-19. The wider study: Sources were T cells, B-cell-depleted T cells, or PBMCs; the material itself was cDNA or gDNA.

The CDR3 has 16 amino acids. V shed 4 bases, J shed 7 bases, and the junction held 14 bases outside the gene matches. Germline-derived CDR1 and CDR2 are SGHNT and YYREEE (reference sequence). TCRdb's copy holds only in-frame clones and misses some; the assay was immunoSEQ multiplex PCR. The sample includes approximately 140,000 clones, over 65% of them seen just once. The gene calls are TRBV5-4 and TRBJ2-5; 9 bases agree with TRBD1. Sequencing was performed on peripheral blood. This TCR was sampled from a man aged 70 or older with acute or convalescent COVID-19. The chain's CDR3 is CASSRSSGQGLRTQYF. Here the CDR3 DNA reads TGTGCCAGCAGCCGGTCTTCGGGACAGGGTTTGAGGACCCAGTACTTC.